The 8 T cell receptor beta chains in this list originate from one sample, sequenced in a study of graft-versus-host responses after intestinal transplantation. Their specific antigens are unknown. Sequencing used immunoSEQ multiplex PCR; TCRdb keeps in-frame clones, though not all of them. This sample has 85,000 to 90,000 clones; roughly 80% occur once, and the top ten carry roughly 15%. Sample: unstimulated CD8+ T cells sorted from spleen or lymph node cells, taken before intestinal transplant. These receptors were obtained from a human donor who received an intestinal transplant.

The V and J genes are TRBV5-5 and TRBJ2-5; possibly TRBD1 for D (6 bases). Germline CDR1 is SGHKS and CDR2 is YYEKEE (reference sequence). CDR3 length equals 15 residues. V shed 5 bases and J shed 0 bases, with 14 bases lying between them. CDR3 sequence reads: CASSRGFWYQETQYF. CDR3 sequence (DNA): TGTGCCAGCAGTAGGGGGTTTTGGTACCAAGAGACCCAGTACTTC.

The rearrangement uses TRBV5-5 and TRBJ1-6; maybe TRBD1 (6 bases). The CDR3 sequence is 15 residues long. Trimming stripped 5 bases from V and 7 bases from J, with 16 bases between. CDR1 is SGHKS and CDR2 is YYEKEE in the germline V gene (reference sequence). The CDR3 bases are TGTGCCAGCAGTTATGCGGGACAAAAAAATTCACCCCTCCACTTT. Its protein product is CASSYAGQKNSPLHF.

The chain couples TRBV7-9 to TRBJ2-3; 7 nucleotides line up with TRBD2. The CDR3 has 17 residues. The V gene end was trimmed by 5 bases and the J gene end by 5 bases; junction bases not matched to a gene: 16. The germline CDR1 and CDR2 sequences are SEHNR and FQNEAQ (reference sequence). The CDR3, as DNA: TGTGCCAGCAGCCCAGTCGGTAGCGGGTTCATGCGAGATACGCAGTATTTT. Its protein product is CASSPVGSGFMRDTQYF. The variable domain in full, with the rest retrieved from reference TRBV7-9 and TRBJ2-3, is DTGVSQNPRHKITKRGQNVTFRCDPISEHNRLYWYRQTLGQGPEFLTYFQNEAQLEKSRLLSDRFSAERPKGSFSTLEIQRTEQGDSAMYLCASSPVGSGFMRDTQYFGPGTRLTVL.

This clone was seen a handful of times. The V call is TRBV10-3, the J call TRBJ2-7, with 7 bases matching TRBD1. J was trimmed by 0 bases and V by 2 bases; bases with no gene match: 13. From germline, CDR1 is ENHRY and CDR2 SYGVKD. The CDR3 extends over 18 amino acids. CDR3 protein: CAISETGQVPSNSYEQYF. In nucleotides, the CDR3 is TGTGCCATCAGTGAGACCGGACAGGTTCCGTCTAACTCCTACGAGCAGTACTTC.

A single count supports this clone. This chain links TRBV2 with TRBJ2-1; 16 bases are shared with TRBD2. There are 17 residues in the CDR3. The germline V gene has CDR1 SNHLY and CDR2 FYNNEI. V was clipped by 9 bases and J by 1 base; unmatched bases: 6. DNA for the CDR3: TGTGCCAGGCCCGGGACTAGCGGGGGGGGATCCTACAATGAGCAGTTCTTC. Protein sequence: CARPGTSGGGSYNEQFF.

The genes are TRBV28 and TRBJ2-5; 9 nucleotides align to TRBD2. J lost 2 bases, V lost 5 bases, and 6 bases had no gene match. CDR3 length equals 15 residues. Germline lookup yields CDR1 MDHEN and CDR2 SYDVKM. The CDR3 protein is CASSPRLAVQETQYF. The CDR3 bases are TGTGCCAGCAGTCCTCGACTAGCGGTACAAGAGACCCAGTACTTC.

This clone was counted a single time. The V call is TRBV13, the J call TRBJ2-7; D is ambiguous. Per the germline V gene, CDR1 is PRHDT and CDR2 is FYEKMQ (reference sequence). With 0 bases removed from V and 2 bases from J, the gap between germline ends came to 8 bases. The CDR3 runs 14 residues. The CDR3 DNA follows: TGTGCCAGCAGCTTAGGACAGCTGGCCTACGAGCAGTACTTC. Its translation is CASSLGQLAYEQYF.

The chain is built from TRBV5-1 and TRBJ1-1; perhaps TRBD1 as D (5 bases). The CDR3 totals 13 residues. Germline CDR1 and CDR2: SGHRS and YFSETQ. V gave up 0 bases and J gave up 5 bases, with 8 bases separating them. CDR3 sequence reads: CASSLARATEAFF. The CDR3 nucleotides are TGCGCCAGCAGCTTGGCCAGGGCTACTGAAGCTTTCTTT.